Sequencing of this T cell receptor (beta chain) was carried out in a study of shared clonotypes between healthy human individuals. Produced via immunoSEQ multiplex PCR; TCRdb's table is partial and in-frame only. The repertoire holds 2 million to 2.5 million clones, with nearly 97% as singletons. This CDR3 has 15 residues. The sample was naive CD4+ T cells sorted from blood. Regarding subset: CD45RA+ positively selected. The clonotype was recovered from a man aged 18 to 29 in good health. The chain has TRBV21-1 and TRBJ2-7; the table calls TRBD1, which could not be checked here. TRBV21-1 is a listed pseudogene. For the CDR3, the DNA is TGTGCCAGCAGCGCCCGACAGGGGATACTCTACGAGCAGTACTTC. It translates to CASSARQGILYEQYF.